These 27 T cell receptor beta chains share one sample of origin, sequenced in a study of shared clonotypes between healthy human individuals. Clones were sequenced by immunoSEQ multiplex PCR, and TCRdb holds only the in-frame ones, with some missing. The sample carries approximately 530,000 clones, roughly 95% recorded once. The material sequenced was naive CD4+ T cells sorted from blood. Specified subset: CD45RA+ positively selected. The receptors here all came from a young woman in good health.

In DNA form, the CDR3 reads TGCGCCAGCAGTGACTACGAGCAGTACTTC. It specifies CASSDYEQYF. The chain has TRBV10-2 and TRBJ2-7; no clear D. The CDR3 runs 10 residues. Germline V gene data show CDR1 as WSHSY and CDR2 as SAAADI. V lost 3 bases and J 3 bases, leaving 0 bases between the germline ends.

Only one count was recorded for this clone. The chain uses TRBV6-5 and TRBJ2-2, with TRBD1 as a possible D gene (6 bases). The CDR3 spans 13 residues. Germline V lookup: CDR1 MNHEY, CDR2 SVGAGI. V gave up 5 bases and J gave up 4 bases, with 8 bases separating them. The CDR3 here is CASSLGGTGELFF. The CDR3 DNA reads as TGTGCCAGCAGTCTAGGGGGCACCGGGGAGCTGTTTTTT.

The genes are TRBV6-1 and TRBJ2-3; tentatively, D is TRBD1 or TRBD2 (5 bases each). This CDR3 comprises 16 residues. V lost 2 bases and J lost 1, with 13 bases in between. CDR1 and CDR2 from the germline V gene are MNHNS and SASEGT. The CDR3 is CASSELRGAGTDTQYF. The CDR3 nucleotides are TGTGCCAGCAGTGAACTCCGAGGGGCTGGCACAGATACGCAGTATTTT.

As to this clone: Other DNA sequences in the sample encode the same CDR3. The CDR3 loop reads CASSLEGAGANVLTF. DNA for the CDR3: TGCGCCAGCAGCTTGGAGGGGGCTGGGGCCAACGTCCTGACTTTC. The rearrangement links TRBV5-1 to TRBJ2-6; weak D call: TRBD1 (6 bases). The CDR3 covers 15 residues. Trimming took 0 bases from V and 2 from J, leaving 6 bases between them. Germline assignment: CDR1 SGHRS and CDR2 YFSETQ.

The chain has TRBV19 and TRBJ2-5; D gene ambiguous. Between the trimmed V and J ends, which lost 4 bases and 4 bases, there was a span of 13 bases. Germline CDR1 reads LNHDA; CDR2 reads SQIVND (reference sequence). This CDR3 comprises 14 residues. CDR3 sequence (DNA): TGTGCCAGTAGTACCGTAAACGGCTTAGAGACCCAGTACTTC. This codes for CASSTVNGLETQYF.

The chain has TRBV7-3 and TRBJ2-4; possibly TRBD1 or TRBD2 for D (5 bases each). Germline CDR1 and CDR2: SGHTA and FQGTGA. This CDR3 contains 15 residues. V lost 2 bases and J lost 4, with 12 bases in between. This chain's CDR3 is CASSLGAGRKNIQYF. CDR3 coding DNA: TGTGCCAGCAGCTTAGGGGCGGGCAGAAAAAACATTCAGTACTTC.

This clone was seen a single time. At one end the junction does not follow the germline gene, possibly because of a read error. The rearrangement joins TRBV15 to TRBJ2-7; D gene uncertain. Germline assignment: CDR1 LNHNV and CDR2 YYDKDF (reference sequence). The CDR3 has 14 amino acids. The CDR3 loop reads CATSRDVFKGEQYF. As DNA, the CDR3 is TGTGCCACCAGCCGAGACGTCTTCAAAGGGGAGCAGTACTTC.

The V and J genes are TRBV7-2 and TRBJ1-2; D perhaps matches TRBD1 (6 bases). Germline CDR1 and CDR2: SGHTA and FQGNSA. V lost 8 bases to trimming and J lost 5 bases, with 33 bases between them. The CDR3 covers 19 residues. The CDR3 nucleotides are TGTGCCAGCGGCACAACTCGCGTGGGGGGCGGAATGATTGGGTATGGCTACACCTTC. Translation: CASGTTRVGGGMIGYGYTF.

V and J are TRBV6-6 and TRBJ1-3; D uncertain. The CDR3 is 12 residues long. Germline assignment: CDR1 MNHNY and CDR2 SVGAGI (reference sequence). Between the trimmed V and J ends, which lost 2 bases and 8 bases, there was a span of 7 bases. The CDR3, as DNA: TGTGCCAGCAGTTACCGTGGGGACACCATATATTTT. The encoded protein is CASSYRGDTIYF.

As for this clone: One junction end does not reproduce the germline sequence, and a read error may be involved. The chain uses TRBV2 and TRBJ2-7; D may correspond to TRBD1 or TRBD2 (5 bases each). The CDR3 is 16 amino acids. Germline CDR1 and CDR2: SNHLY and FYNNEI. The CDR3 DNA sequence: TGTGCCAGCAGTGAAGCGCTTCGGGGCATCTCCCACGAGCAGTACTTC. Translated: CASSEALRGISHEQYF.

The chain recombines TRBV6-1 with TRBJ2-7, with 9 bases lining up with TRBD1. The V segment lost 1 base and the J segment 4 bases; nucleotides outside the gene matches: 11. The germline V gene has CDR1 MNHNS and CDR2 SASEGT. The CDR3 loop spans 17 amino acids. CDR3: CASSEVVERTGVYEQYF. The CDR3 region has the DNA TGTGCCAGCAGTGAAGTGGTAGAGAGGACAGGGGTATACGAGCAGTACTTC.

The V gene is TRBV2, the J gene TRBJ2-5; 13 positions agree with TRBD2. J gave up 2 bases and V 8 bases, and 8 bases lay outside the gene matches. The CDR3 consists of 16 residues. Germline V lookup: CDR1 SNHLY, CDR2 FYNNEI. CDR3 bases: TGTGCCAGCTCGCTGGGACTAGCGGGGCAGCAAGAGACCCAGTACTTC. This codes for CASSLGLAGQQETQYF. Combining the CDR3 with reference TRBV2 and TRBJ2-5 gives the whole variable domain EPEVTQTPSHQVTQMGQEVILRCVPISNHLYFYWYRQILGQKVEFLVSFYNNEISEKSEIFDDQFSVERPDGSNFTLKIRSTKLEDSAMYFCASSLGLAGQQETQYFGPGTRLLVL.

This clone was seen a single time. The rearrangement links TRBV11-3 to TRBJ1-1; 9 bases are a match to TRBD1. V lost 1 base to trimming and J lost 3 bases; unmatched junction nucleotides: 3. The CDR3 length is 15 residues. Germline assignment: CDR1 SGHNT and CDR2 YENEEA. The chain's CDR3 is CASSLGGTGHTEAFF. As DNA, the CDR3 is TGTGCCAGCAGCTTAGGGGGGACAGGGCACACTGAAGCTTTCTTT.

The chain employs TRBV11-2 and TRBJ2-7; 11 positions agree with TRBD1. Trimming cost V 8 bases and J 4 bases; bases outside gene matches: 7. CDR3 length: 14 amino acids. CDR1 SGHAT and CDR2 FQNNGV come from the germline V gene. CDR3 in amino acids: CASVRGQGAYEQYF. The CDR3 DNA sequence: TGTGCCAGCGTAAGAGGACAGGGGGCGTACGAGCAGTACTTC.

This clone showed up just once. Other DNA variants within this sample encode the same CDR3. The rearrangement uses TRBV28 and TRBJ1-4, with TRBD1 as a possible D gene (5 bases). The CDR3 sequence is 15 residues long. Trimming pared 6 bases from V and 1 base from J, leaving 12 bases between. Germline values: CDR1 MDHEN, CDR2 SYDVKM. The CDR3 nucleotides are TGTGCCAGCAGCCCAGGTGGGGGAACTAATGAAAAACTGTTTTTT. Its protein product is CASSPGGGTNEKLFF.

The rearrangement links TRBV4-1 to TRBJ1-5, with D hard to call. Germline-derived CDR1 and CDR2 are MGHRA and YSYEKL. This CDR3 has 15 amino acids. Trimming took off 0 bases at V and 5 bases at J, with 11 bases between the two ends. The DNA for the CDR3 is TGCGCCAGCAGCCAAGAAGGAGGGTGGTATCAGCCCCAGCATTTT. It codes for CASSQEGGWYQPQHF.

CDR3 sequence: CASRETGGSEKLFF. CDR3 nucleotides: TGTGCCAGCAGGGAGACAGGGGGGAGTGAAAAACTGTTTTTT. This chain joins TRBV2 and TRBJ1-4; 9 positions match TRBD1. This CDR3 spans 14 amino acids. V trimming: 6 bases; J trimming: 7 bases; junction bases outside the gene matches: 6. Germline V gene sequence: CDR1 SNHLY, CDR2 FYNNEI.

The CDR3 spells CASGPTGQGAHEQYF. CDR3 DNA: TGTGCTAGTGGCCCAACGGGACAGGGGGCCCACGAGCAGTACTTC. The gene calls are TRBV12-5 and TRBJ2-7, with 12 bases lining up with TRBD1. The CDR3 extends over 15 amino acids. J gave up 5 bases and V 6 bases, and 8 bases lay outside the gene matches. Germline V gene sequence: CDR1 LGHNT, CDR2 FRNRAP.

V usage is TRBV7-9 and J usage is TRBJ2-3; D remains ambiguous. Germline V gene data show CDR1 as SEHNR and CDR2 as FQNEAQ (reference sequence). Trimming took off 3 bases at V and 5 bases at J, with 15 bases between the two ends. This CDR3 contains 15 residues. CDR3 loop: CASSLAPPAGDTQYF. The DNA for the CDR3 is TGTGCCAGCAGCTTGGCTCCTCCCGCAGGAGATACGCAGTATTTT. Looking up the rest from reference TRBV7-9 and TRBJ2-3 gives the full variable domain: DTGVSQNPRHKITKRGQNVTFRCDPISEHNRLYWYRQTLGQGPEFLTYFQNEAQLEKSRLLSDRFSAERPKGSFSTLEIQRTEQGDSAMYLCASSLAPPAGDTQYFGPGTRLTVL.

The chain is built from TRBV11-2 and TRBJ2-5; D assignment may be TRBD1 or TRBD2 (5 bases each). The better agreement between TRBJ2-7 and the DNA end casts doubt on the J call. CDR1 is SGHAT, CDR2 FQNNGV, per germline. The CDR3 covers 13 residues. The CDR3 DNA reads TGTGCCAGCCGGCGGGTAGGGGCCCTCGAGCAGTACTTC. It encodes CASRRVGALEQYF.

V and J are TRBV11-3 and TRBJ2-3; D call uncertain. V was trimmed by 0 bases and J by 5 bases, leaving 6 bases between them. The CDR3 sequence is 13 residues long. Germline-derived CDR1 and CDR2 are SGHNT and YENEEA. This chain's CDR3 is CASSLEEVDTQYF. The CDR3 DNA reads TGTGCCAGCAGCTTAGAAGAAGTAGATACGCAGTATTTT.

This clone was seen once. The rearrangement joins TRBV5-4 to TRBJ2-7, with D maybe TRBD2 (6 bases). V lost 0 bases to trimming and J lost 3 bases, with 13 bases between them. This CDR3 is built from 15 residues. The germline CDR1 and CDR2 sequences are SGHNT and YYREEE (reference sequence). As DNA, the CDR3 is TGTGCCAGCAGCTTGGATCCGGGAGTGGGCTACGAGCAGTACTTC. Translated, it gives CASSLDPGVGYEQYF.

The rearrangement joins TRBV5-1 to TRBJ2-3, with 11 bases identical to TRBD2. CDR1 and CDR2 (germline): SGHRS, YFSETQ. V trimming: 0 bases; J trimming: 0 bases; junction bases outside the gene matches: 6. CDR3 length equals 18 residues. The CDR3 DNA sequence: TGCGCCAGCAGCTTGGCGGGACTAGCGGAACTTAGCACAGATACGCAGTATTTT. This sequence encodes CASSLAGLAELSTDTQYF.

This clone was seen once. V gene TRBV4-1 combines with J gene TRBJ2-5, with 9 bases aligning to TRBD1. With the DNA end fitting TRBJ2-7 better, the J assignment may be wrong. This CDR3 spans 15 amino acids. Germline CDR1 and CDR2: MGHRA and YSYEKL. The CDR3: CASSRGQGFSYEQYF. CDR3 nucleotides: TGCGCCAGCAGCCGGGGACAGGGCTTTTCCTACGAGCAGTACTTC.

This chain joins TRBV5-1 and TRBJ2-1; D is possibly TRBD2 (6 bases). The V and J ends lost 6 bases and 0 bases respectively, with 10 bases between them. Germline lookup yields CDR1 SGHRS and CDR2 YFSETQ. The CDR3 sequence is 14 residues long. CDR3 DNA: TGCGCCAGCAATGCGGGGAGCTCCTACAATGAGCAGTTCTTC. It codes for CASNAGSSYNEQFF.

This chain uses TRBV20-1 with TRBJ2-3; no definite D call. Germline CDR1 is DFQATT and CDR2 is SNEGSKA (reference sequence). This CDR3 contains 11 residues. Trimming cost V 8 bases and J 6 bases, with 12 bases left between them. This chain's CDR3 is CSPLLLDTQYF. Here the CDR3 DNA reads TGCAGTCCCCTCTTGCTGGATACGCAGTATTTT.

V is TRBV19 and J is TRBJ1-3, with D perhaps matching TRBD1 (5 bases). The germline V gene encodes CDR1 LNHDA and CDR2 SQIVND (reference sequence). This CDR3 region has 15 residues. Between the trimmed V and J ends, which lost 5 bases and 0 bases, there was a span of 11 bases. The CDR3 loop reads CASSVDIGSGNTIYF. CDR3 bases: TGTGCCAGTAGTGTGGACATAGGCTCTGGAAACACCATATATTTT.